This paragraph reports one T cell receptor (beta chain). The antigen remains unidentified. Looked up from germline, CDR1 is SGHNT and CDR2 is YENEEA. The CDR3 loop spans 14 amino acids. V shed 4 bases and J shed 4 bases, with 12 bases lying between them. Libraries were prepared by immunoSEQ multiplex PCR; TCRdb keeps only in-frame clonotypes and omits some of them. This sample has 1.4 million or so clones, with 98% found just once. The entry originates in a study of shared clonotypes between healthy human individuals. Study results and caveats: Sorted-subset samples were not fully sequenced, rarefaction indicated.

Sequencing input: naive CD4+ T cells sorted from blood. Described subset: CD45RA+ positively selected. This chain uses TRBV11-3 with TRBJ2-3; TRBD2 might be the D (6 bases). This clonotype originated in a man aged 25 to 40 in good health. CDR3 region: CASSSRGTADTQYF. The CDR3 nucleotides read TGTGCCAGCAGCTCCCGGGGGACCGCAGATACGCAGTATTTT.